This entry lists 2 T cell receptor beta chains sequenced from one sample in a study of blood T cell repertoires in COVID-19. Data came from immunoSEQ multiplex PCR; TCRdb stores just in-frame clones and leaves some out. The sample lists about 83,000 clones, about 86% occurring once. The sequencing sample was made of peripheral blood. The receptors stem from a woman of 80 years or more in a cohort sampled during active or convalescent COVID-19.

This chain connects TRBV6-5 to TRBJ1-1; D not resolved. The V end lost 6 bases, the J end lost 6 bases, and 11 bases lay between the germline ends. Germline V CDR1 and CDR2: MNHEY, SVGAGI. This CDR3 has 12 amino acids. CDR3 in amino acids: CASSGSPPEAFF. The CDR3 region has the DNA TGTGCCAGCAGCGGGTCACCCCCTGAAGCTTTCTTT.

This rearrangement joins TRBV5-6 to TRBJ2-2; TRBD1 agrees at 9 bases. The CDR3 sequence is 15 residues long. CDR1 and CDR2 (germline): SGHDT, YYEEEE. Trimming cost V 3 bases and J 5 bases; bases outside gene matches: 5. CDR3 nucleotides: TGTGCCAGCAGCTCCGGGACAGGGAGAACCGGGGAGCTGTTTTTT. Its translation is CASSSGTGRTGELFF.